This TCR beta chain is from a study of blood T cell repertoires in COVID-19. Clones were read by immunoSEQ multiplex PCR, and TCRdb kept only the in-frame ones, dropping some. The sample records 350,000 to 450,000 clones, around nine tenths being singletons. Germline V gene sequence: CDR1 SGDLS, CDR2 YYNGEE. V lost 4 bases and J lost 12, with 13 bases in between. The CDR3 runs to 12 residues. Sequencing used peripheral blood. This TCR derives from a woman in her sixties with COVID-19, enrolled during active disease. The chain links TRBV9 to TRBJ1-4; D gene uncertain. CDR3 in amino acids: CASSTRRGELFF. The CDR3 DNA sequence: TGTGCCAGCAGCACCCGACGGGGAGAACTGTTTTTT.